The next 21 T cell receptor beta chains were all read from a single sample in a study of T cells after yellow fever vaccination. TCRdb reanalysed the 5' RACE reads using MiXCR and keeps one entry per CDR3 protein. The sample contains about 340,000 distinct CDR3 sequences, roughly 4% of which appear only once. The sample consisted of PBMCs, taken 5 days after the yellow fever booster vaccination. The source is a man aged 18 to 30 who received the YFV17D yellow fever vaccine.

In its sample, this clonotype was seen a few times. This sequence joins TRBV11-2 and TRBJ1-1, with a weak D call TRBD1 (5 bases). The CDR3 runs 15 residues. In germline, CDR1 is SGHAT, CDR2 FQNNGV. Trimming took 7 bases from V and 4 from J, leaving 19 bases between them. CDR3 DNA sequence: TGTGCCAGCATCTTCAATGTCAGGGAGGGCACTGAAGCTTTCTTT. Residues: CASIFNVREGTEAFF.

This clonotype was counted at least ten times. The V call is TRBV28, the J call TRBJ1-5, with 8 bases lining up with TRBD1. The CDR3 covers 17 residues. V shed 4 bases and J 3 bases; nucleotides not matched to a gene: 11. From germline, CDR1 is MDHEN and CDR2 SYDVKM. In DNA, the CDR3 is TGTGCCAGCAGTTCTCCGGGACAGGTGGTCCTCAATCAGCCCCAGCATTTT. As protein: CASSSPGQVVLNQPQHF.

The chain links TRBV4-3 to TRBJ2-2; weak D call: TRBD2 (6 bases). Looked up from germline, CDR1 is LGHNA and CDR2 is YSLEER. This CDR3 has 17 residues. Between the trimmed V and J ends, which lost 4 bases and 5 bases, there was a span of 20 bases. The CDR3 loop reads CASSRTPGGAGTGELFF. The CDR3, as DNA: TGCGCCAGCAGCCGGACTCCCGGCGGGGCGGGGACCGGGGAGCTGTTTTTT.

The CDR3 spells CASSPWGGNTGELFF. CDR3 coding DNA: TGTGCCAGCAGTCCGTGGGGGGGGAACACCGGGGAGCTGTTTTTT. V is TRBV6-5 and J is TRBJ2-2, with 7 bases identical to TRBD2. The CDR3 is 15 amino acids. Germline V gives CDR1 MNHEY, CDR2 SVGAGI. Losses at the gene ends were 5 bases for V and 1 base for J; bases not matched to a gene: 4.

This clonotype was counted many times. The chain recombines TRBV7-2 with TRBJ2-3, with D possibly matching TRBD2 (6 bases). There are 13 residues in the CDR3. V shed 3 bases and J shed 6 bases, with 10 bases lying between them. CDR1 and CDR2 from the germline V gene are SGHTA and FQGNSA. The CDR3 DNA follows: TGTGCCAGCAGCTTTTCGGGGGTGGATACGCAGTATTTT. It is translated as CASSFSGVDTQYF.

This clonotype was detected many times. V is TRBV3-1 and J is TRBJ1-2; D not resolved. Germline CDR1 and CDR2: LGHDT and YNNKEL (reference sequence). The CDR3 extends over 13 amino acids. Trimming took 4 bases from V and 1 from J, leaving 7 bases between them. The DNA for the CDR3 is TGTGCCAGCAGCCCCCGGGGTAACTATGGCTACACCTTC. Translated: CASSPRGNYGYTF.

There are a few counts of this clonotype. The rearrangement joins TRBV9 to TRBJ2-3; 12 nucleotides agree with TRBD2. Looked up from germline, CDR1 is SGDLS and CDR2 is YYNGEE. The V gene end was trimmed by 2 bases and the J gene end by 1 base; junction bases not matched to a gene: 2. The CDR3 runs 16 residues. DNA for the CDR3: TGTGCCAGCAGCGTTAGACTAGCGGGGGGCACAGATACGCAGTATTTT. It is translated as CASSVRLAGGTDTQYF.

This clonotype turned up a few times. The chain carries TRBV6-6 and TRBJ2-1; 8 nucleotides align to TRBD2. The CDR3 contains 15 residues. With V trimmed by 7 bases and J by 2 bases, 7 bases remained unmatched. Per the germline V gene, CDR1 is MNHNY and CDR2 is SVGAGI (reference sequence). The CDR3 spells CASTELAVPYNEQFF. CDR3 DNA sequence: TGTGCCAGCACTGAACTAGCGGTTCCCTACAATGAGCAGTTCTTC.

This clonotype was seen repeatedly, ten times or more. The chain couples TRBV4-3 to TRBJ2-1; D is possibly TRBD2 (6 bases). The CDR3 is made up of 14 amino acids. V lost 3 bases and J lost 5, with 11 bases in between. From germline, CDR1 is LGHNA and CDR2 YSLEER. This CDR3 reads CASSQPGTHNEQFF. The CDR3 DNA reads as TGCGCCAGCAGCCAGCCCGGGACTCACAATGAGCAGTTCTTC.

J is TRBJ2-6 and V is TRBV4-3; 11 nucleotides line up with TRBD1. The V segment lost 6 bases and the J segment 0 bases; nucleotides outside the gene matches: 4. The length of the CDR3 is 17 residues. Germline V CDR1 and CDR2: LGHNA, YSLEER. CDR3 protein: CASRRGTGGSGANVLTF. The CDR3 bases are TGCGCCAGCAGAAGGGGGACAGGGGGCTCTGGGGCCAACGTCCTGACTTTC.

This clonotype appeared a few times. V is TRBV6-6 and J is TRBJ2-3; D possibly corresponds to TRBD2 (5 bases). V was shortened by 8 bases and J by 10 bases, with 16 bases between the two germline ends. The CDR3 has 12 residues. CDR1 is MNHNY, CDR2 SVGAGI, per germline (reference sequence). The CDR3 spells CASRAEGPAQYF. The DNA of the CDR3 is TGTGCCAGCCGGGCTGAGGGCCCTGCGCAGTATTTT.

In its sample, this clonotype was seen a few times. This chain joins TRBV6-5 and TRBJ1-2; weak D call: TRBD1 (5 bases). The CDR3 is 13 amino acids. CDR1 and CDR2 from the germline V gene are MNHEY and SVGAGI. V was clipped by 8 bases and J by 4 bases, with 14 bases between them. CDR3 nucleotides: TGTGCCAGCCTACAAACGGGGACCTATGGCTACACCTTC. This sequence encodes CASLQTGTYGYTF.

This clonotype has at least ten counts. The chain joins TRBV7-2 to TRBJ1-5; D gene uncertain. The ends were cut back, 6 bases at V and 0 bases at J, with 6 bases in the middle. CDR1 is SGHTA, CDR2 FQGNSA, per germline. This CDR3 has 13 residues. The CDR3 here is CASSFGSNQPQHF. The CDR3 nucleotides are TGTGCCAGCAGTTTTGGTAGCAATCAGCCCCAGCATTTT.

This clonotype was counted only a few times. V gene TRBV7-8 combines with J gene TRBJ2-5; D unresolved. This CDR3 has 16 amino acids. Trimming took 5 bases from V and 2 from J, leaving 18 bases between them. Germline V gene lookup returns CDR1 SGHVS and CDR2 FQNEAQ. CDR3 coding DNA: TGTGCCAGCAGCCTACGGTGGGCAGGAGAACAAGAGACCCAGTACTTC. Its translation: CASSLRWAGEQETQYF.

This clonotype was found many times. V is TRBV5-1 and J is TRBJ2-7, with unresolved D. Germline CDR1 reads SGHRS; CDR2 reads YFSETQ. The CDR3 is 14 residues long. Trimming pared 2 bases from V and 0 bases from J, leaving 9 bases between. The CDR3 region has the DNA TGCGCCAGCAGCTTTGCCAGGCCCTCCTACGAGCAGTACGTC. This encodes CASSFARPSYEQYV.

In this sample, this clonotype turned up many times. The chain couples TRBV2 to TRBJ2-1; TRBD2 matches at 7 bases. The CDR3 is 15 residues long. The germline gives CDR1 SNHLY, CDR2 FYNNEI. V shed 6 bases and J 4 bases; nucleotides not matched to a gene: 9. CDR3 DNA: TGTGCCAGCAGGGGGGGGGACGGGAGTTACAATGAGCAGTTCTTC. It is translated as CASRGGDGSYNEQFF.

This clonotype was seen repeatedly, ten times or more. The chain carries TRBV7-2 and TRBJ2-3; the D gene is possibly TRBD2 (5 bases). Germline lookup yields CDR1 SGHTA and CDR2 FQGNSA. The CDR3 spans 17 residues. V shed 2 bases and J shed 2 bases, with 17 bases lying between them. Written as DNA, the CDR3 is TGTGCCAGCAGCTTATTTGCTTCAGCGGCCTCCACAGATACGCAGTATTTT. Amino acid sequence: CASSLFASAASTDTQYF.

This clonotype was recorded a few times. The chain has TRBV11-2 and TRBJ1-2, with D tentatively TRBD1 (5 bases). Trimming cost V 3 bases and J 6 bases, with 17 bases left between them. Per germline, CDR1 SGHAT and CDR2 FQNNGV. CDR3 length equals 15 residues. DNA for the CDR3: TGTGCCAGCAGCTTTCGGGGTCGGGGGAAAAATGGCTACACCTTC. Translation: CASSFRGRGKNGYTF.

The sample holds many counts of this clonotype. The chain has TRBV12-3 or TRBV12-4 and TRBJ1-6, with 10 bases that match TRBD1. The length of the CDR3 is 15 residues. Trimming at V came to 3 bases and at J to 8 bases, leaving 4 bases not matched to a gene. This CDR3 reads CASSLGGQGDSPLHF. The CDR3 DNA follows: TGTGCCAGCAGTTTGGGCGGACAGGGGGATTCACCCCTCCACTTT.

The gene calls are TRBV6-5 and TRBJ2-1; TRBD2 matches at 8 bases. Per the germline V gene, CDR1 is MNHEY and CDR2 is SVGAGI. The CDR3 runs to 18 residues. The J segment lost 2 bases and the V segment lost 0 bases, leaving 9 bases of the junction unmatched. The CDR3 here is CASSYSNLIAGTYNEQFF. The CDR3 coding sequence is TGTGCCAGCAGTTACTCGAACCTGATAGCGGGGACCTACAATGAGCAGTTCTTC.

This clonotype was picked up many times. The chain is built from TRBV7-9 and TRBJ2-2; TRBD1 agrees at 9 bases. Germline V gene data show CDR1 as SEHNR and CDR2 as FQNEAQ (reference sequence). The V and J ends lost 5 bases and 4 bases, in that order; junction bases with no gene match: 2. The CDR3 length is 14 residues. CDR3 protein: CASSRTGVTGELFF. The DNA for the CDR3 is TGTGCCAGCAGCCGGACAGGGGTCACCGGGGAGCTGTTTTTT.